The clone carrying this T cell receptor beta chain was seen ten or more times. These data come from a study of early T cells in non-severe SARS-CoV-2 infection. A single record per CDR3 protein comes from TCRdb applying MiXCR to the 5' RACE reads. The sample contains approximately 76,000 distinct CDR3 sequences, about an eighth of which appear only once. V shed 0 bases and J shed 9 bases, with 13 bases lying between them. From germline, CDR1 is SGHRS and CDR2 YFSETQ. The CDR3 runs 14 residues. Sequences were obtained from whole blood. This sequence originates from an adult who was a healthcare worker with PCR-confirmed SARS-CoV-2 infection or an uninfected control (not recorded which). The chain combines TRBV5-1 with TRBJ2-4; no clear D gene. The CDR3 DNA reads TGCGCCAGCAGCTTGGTTCCAGGACCAGCCATTCAGTACTTC. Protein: CASSLVPGPAIQYF.